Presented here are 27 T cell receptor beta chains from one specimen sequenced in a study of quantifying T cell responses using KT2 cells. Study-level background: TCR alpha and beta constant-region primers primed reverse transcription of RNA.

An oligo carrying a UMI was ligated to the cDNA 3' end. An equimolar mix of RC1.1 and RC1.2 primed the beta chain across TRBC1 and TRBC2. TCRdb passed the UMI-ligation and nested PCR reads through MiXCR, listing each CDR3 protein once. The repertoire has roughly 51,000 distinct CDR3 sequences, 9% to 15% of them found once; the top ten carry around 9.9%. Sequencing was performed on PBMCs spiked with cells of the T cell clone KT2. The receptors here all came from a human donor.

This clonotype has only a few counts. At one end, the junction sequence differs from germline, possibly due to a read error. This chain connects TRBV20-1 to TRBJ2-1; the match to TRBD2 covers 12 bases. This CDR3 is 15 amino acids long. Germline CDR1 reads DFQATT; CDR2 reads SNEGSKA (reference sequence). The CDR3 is CSDRLAGAPRNEQFF. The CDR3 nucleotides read TGCAGTGATAGACTAGCGGGAGCCCCGCGTAATGAGCAGTTCTTC.

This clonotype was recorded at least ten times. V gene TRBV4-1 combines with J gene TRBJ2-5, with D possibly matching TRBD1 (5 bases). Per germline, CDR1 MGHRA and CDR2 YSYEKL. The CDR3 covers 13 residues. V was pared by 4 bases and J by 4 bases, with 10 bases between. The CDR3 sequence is CASSPDSRETQYF. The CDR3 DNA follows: TGCGCCAGCAGCCCAGACAGCAGAGAGACCCAGTACTTC.

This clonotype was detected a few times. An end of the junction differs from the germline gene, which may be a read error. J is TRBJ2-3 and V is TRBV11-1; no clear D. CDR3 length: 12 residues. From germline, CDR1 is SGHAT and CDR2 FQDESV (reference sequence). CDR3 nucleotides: TGTGCCAGCAGCTTAGGAGGACCCTCGGCTGATTTT. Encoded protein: CASSLGGPSADF.

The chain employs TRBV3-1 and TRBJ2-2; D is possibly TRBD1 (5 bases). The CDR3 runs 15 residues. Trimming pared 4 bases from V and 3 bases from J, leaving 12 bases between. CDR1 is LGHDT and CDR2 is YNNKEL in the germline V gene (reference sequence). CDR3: CASSPAGWDTGELFF. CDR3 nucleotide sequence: TGTGCCAGCAGCCCGGCAGGGTGGGACACCGGGGAGCTGTTTTTT.

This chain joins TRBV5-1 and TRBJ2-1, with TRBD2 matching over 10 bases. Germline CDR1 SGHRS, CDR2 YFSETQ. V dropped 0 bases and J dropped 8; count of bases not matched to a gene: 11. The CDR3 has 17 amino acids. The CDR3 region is CASSLGETSGIGDEQFF. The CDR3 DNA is TGCGCCAGCAGCTTGGGGGAAACTAGCGGGATAGGCGATGAGCAGTTCTTC.

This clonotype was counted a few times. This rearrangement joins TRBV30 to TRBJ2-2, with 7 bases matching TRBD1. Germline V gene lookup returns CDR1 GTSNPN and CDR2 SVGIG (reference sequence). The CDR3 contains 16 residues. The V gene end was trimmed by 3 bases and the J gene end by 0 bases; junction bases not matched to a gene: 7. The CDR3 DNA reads TGTGCCTGGAGGAAGGGGGCGGCCCCGAACACCGGGGAGCTGTTTTTT. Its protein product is CAWRKGAAPNTGELFF.

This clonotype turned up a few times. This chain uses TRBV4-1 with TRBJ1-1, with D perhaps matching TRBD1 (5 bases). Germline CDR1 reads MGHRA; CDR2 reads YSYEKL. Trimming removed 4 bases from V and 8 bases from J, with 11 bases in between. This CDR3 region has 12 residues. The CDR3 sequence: CASSPWGEEAFF. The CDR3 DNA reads TGCGCCAGCAGCCCCTGGGGGGAGGAAGCTTTCTTT.

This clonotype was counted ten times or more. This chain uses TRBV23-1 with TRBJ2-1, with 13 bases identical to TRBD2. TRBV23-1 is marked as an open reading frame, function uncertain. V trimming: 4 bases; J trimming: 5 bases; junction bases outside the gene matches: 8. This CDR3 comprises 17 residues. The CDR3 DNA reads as TGCGCCAGCAGTCGACCGACTAGCGGGGGGCCAAACAATGAGCAGTTCTTC. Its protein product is CASSRPTSGGPNNEQFF.

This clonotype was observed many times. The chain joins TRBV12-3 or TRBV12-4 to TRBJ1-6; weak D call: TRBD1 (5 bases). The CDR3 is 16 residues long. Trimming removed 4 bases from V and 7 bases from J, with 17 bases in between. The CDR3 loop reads CASSWGGPDGNSPLHF. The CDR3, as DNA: TGTGCCAGCAGTTGGGGCGGCCCCGACGGGAATTCACCCCTCCACTTT.

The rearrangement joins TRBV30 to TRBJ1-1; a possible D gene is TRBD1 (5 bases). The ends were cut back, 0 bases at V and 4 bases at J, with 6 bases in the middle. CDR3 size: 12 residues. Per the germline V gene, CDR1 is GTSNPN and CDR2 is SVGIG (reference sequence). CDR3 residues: CAWSVGGTEAFF. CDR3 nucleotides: TGTGCCTGGAGTGTGGGGGGCACTGAAGCTTTCTTT.

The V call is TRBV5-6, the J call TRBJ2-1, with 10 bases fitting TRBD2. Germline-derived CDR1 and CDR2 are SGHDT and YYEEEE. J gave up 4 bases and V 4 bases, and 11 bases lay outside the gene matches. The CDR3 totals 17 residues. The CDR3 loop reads CASSPLGSGGDYNEQFF. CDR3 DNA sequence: TGTGCCAGCAGCCCCCTGGGAAGCGGGGGGGATTACAATGAGCAGTTCTTC.

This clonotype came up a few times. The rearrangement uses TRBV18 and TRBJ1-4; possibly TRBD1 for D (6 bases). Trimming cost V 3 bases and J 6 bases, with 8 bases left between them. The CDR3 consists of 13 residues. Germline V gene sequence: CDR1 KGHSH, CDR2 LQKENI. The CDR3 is CASSPNRDEKLFF. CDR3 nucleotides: TGTGCCAGCTCACCGAACAGGGATGAAAAACTGTTTTTT.

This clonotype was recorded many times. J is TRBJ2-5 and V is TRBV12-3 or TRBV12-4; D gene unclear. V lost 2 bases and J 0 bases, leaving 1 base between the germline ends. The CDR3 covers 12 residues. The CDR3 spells CASSLNQETQYF. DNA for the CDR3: TGTGCCAGCAGTTTAAACCAAGAGACCCAGTACTTC.

This chain's CDR3 is CASTLFPWAGSPDTQYF. The CDR3 DNA reads TGTGCCAGCACCCTGTTCCCCTGGGCGGGGAGCCCAGATACGCAGTATTTT. This chain uses TRBV12-3 or TRBV12-4 with TRBJ2-3; D is possibly TRBD2 (6 bases). The CDR3 runs to 17 residues. With 7 bases removed from V and 4 bases from J, the gap between germline ends came to 24 bases.

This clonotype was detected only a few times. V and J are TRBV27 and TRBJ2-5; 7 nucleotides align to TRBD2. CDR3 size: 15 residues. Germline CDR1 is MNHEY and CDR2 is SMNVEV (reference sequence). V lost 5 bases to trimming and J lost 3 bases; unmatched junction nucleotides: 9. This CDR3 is CASSNRLAFEETQYF. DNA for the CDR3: TGTGCCAGCAGTAATCGACTAGCCTTTGAAGAGACCCAGTACTTC.

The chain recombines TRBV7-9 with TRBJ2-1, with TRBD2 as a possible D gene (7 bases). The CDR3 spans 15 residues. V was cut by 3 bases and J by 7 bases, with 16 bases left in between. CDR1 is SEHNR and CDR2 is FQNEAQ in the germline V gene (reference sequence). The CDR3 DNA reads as TGTGCCAGCAGCTTCGTGAGGGGGGGCCCGAATGAGCAGTTCTTC. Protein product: CASSFVRGGPNEQFF.

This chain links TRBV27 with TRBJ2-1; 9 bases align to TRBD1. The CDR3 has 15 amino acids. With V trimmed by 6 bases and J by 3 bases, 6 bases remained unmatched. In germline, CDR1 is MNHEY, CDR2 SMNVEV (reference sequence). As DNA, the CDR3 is TGTGCCAGCAGGGCCCGGGACAGGGTCTACAATGAGCAGTTCTTC. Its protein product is CASRARDRVYNEQFF.

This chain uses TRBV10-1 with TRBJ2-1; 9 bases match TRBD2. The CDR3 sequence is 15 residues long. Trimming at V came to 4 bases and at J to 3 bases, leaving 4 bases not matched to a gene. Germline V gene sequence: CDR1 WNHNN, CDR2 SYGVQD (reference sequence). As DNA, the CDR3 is TGCGCCAGCAGTGGGGGTAGCGGGGGCTACAATGAGCAGTTCTTC. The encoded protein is CASSGGSGGYNEQFF.

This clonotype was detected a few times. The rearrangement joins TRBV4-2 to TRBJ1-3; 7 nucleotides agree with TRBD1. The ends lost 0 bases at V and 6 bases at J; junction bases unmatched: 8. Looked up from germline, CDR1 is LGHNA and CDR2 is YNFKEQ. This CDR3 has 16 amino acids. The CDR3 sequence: CASSQDLRGRVNTIYF. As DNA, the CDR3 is TGTGCCAGCAGCCAAGATCTAAGGGGGCGCGTAAACACCATATATTTT.

CDR3 DNA: TGTGCCAGCAGCGTAGTTTCACAGACCGGGAATGAGCAGTTCTTC. It is translated as CASSVVSQTGNEQFF. The V call is TRBV9, the J call TRBJ2-1; D gene unclear. The CDR3 has 15 amino acids. With 0 bases removed from V and 7 bases from J, the gap between germline ends came to 14 bases. Per the germline V gene, CDR1 is SGDLS and CDR2 is YYNGEE. The full variable domain, its missing parts supplied by reference TRBV9 and TRBJ2-1, is DSGVTQTPKHLITATGQRVTLRCSPRSGDLSVYWYQQSLDQGLQFLIQYYNGEERAKGNILERFSAQQFPDLHSELNLSSLELGDSALYFCASSVVSQTGNEQFFGPGTRLTVL.

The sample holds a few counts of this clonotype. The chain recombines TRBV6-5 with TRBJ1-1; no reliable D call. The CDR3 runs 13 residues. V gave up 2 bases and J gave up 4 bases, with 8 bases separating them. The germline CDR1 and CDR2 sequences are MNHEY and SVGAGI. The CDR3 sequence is CASSYRVSTEAFF. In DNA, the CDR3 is TGTGCCAGCAGTTACAGGGTTAGCACTGAAGCTTTCTTT.

The CDR3 sequence is CASSRSRGAQYF. CDR3 nucleotides: TGTGCCAGCAGTAGGTCAAGGGGTGCGCAGTACTTC. This chain joins TRBV6-5 and TRBJ2-7, with a weak D call TRBD1 (5 bases). The CDR3 runs 12 residues. With 5 bases removed from V and 9 bases from J, the gap between germline ends came to 14 bases. Germline-derived CDR1 and CDR2 are MNHEY and SVGAGI.

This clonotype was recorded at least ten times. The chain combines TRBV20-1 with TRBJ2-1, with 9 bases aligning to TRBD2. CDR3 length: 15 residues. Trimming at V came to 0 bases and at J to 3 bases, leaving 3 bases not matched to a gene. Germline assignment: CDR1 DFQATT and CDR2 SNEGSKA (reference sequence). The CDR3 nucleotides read TGCAGTGCTAGAGAGCCTAGCGGGGACTACAATGAGCAGTTCTTC. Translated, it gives CSAREPSGDYNEQFF.

The CDR3 DNA follows: TGCAGCGTTGCGGGGTACAATGAGCAGTTCTTC. Its protein is CSVAGYNEQFF. This chain joins TRBV29-1 and TRBJ2-1; TRBD2 is a possible D gene (5 bases). The V gene lost 4 bases and the J gene lost 4 bases, with 5 bases spanning the gap. This CDR3 has 11 amino acids. Germline values: CDR1 SQVTM, CDR2 ANQGSEA.

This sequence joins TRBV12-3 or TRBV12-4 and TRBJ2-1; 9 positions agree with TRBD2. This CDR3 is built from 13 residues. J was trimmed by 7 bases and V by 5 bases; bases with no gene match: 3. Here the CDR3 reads CASSGTSWNEQFF. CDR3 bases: TGTGCCAGCAGTGGGACTAGCTGGAATGAGCAGTTCTTC.

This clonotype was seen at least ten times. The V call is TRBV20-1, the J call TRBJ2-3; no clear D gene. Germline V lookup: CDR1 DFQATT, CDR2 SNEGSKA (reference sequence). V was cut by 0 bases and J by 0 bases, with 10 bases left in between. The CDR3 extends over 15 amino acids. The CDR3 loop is CSARDPSISTDTQYF. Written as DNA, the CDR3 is TGCAGTGCTAGAGATCCTAGTATTAGCACAGATACGCAGTATTTT.

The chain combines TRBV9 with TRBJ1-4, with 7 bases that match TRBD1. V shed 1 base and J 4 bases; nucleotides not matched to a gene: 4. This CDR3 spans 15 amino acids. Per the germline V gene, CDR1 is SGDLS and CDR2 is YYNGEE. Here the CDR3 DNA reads TGTGCCAGCAGCGTAAAGGGGGCAGTTAATGAAAAACTGTTTTTT. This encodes CASSVKGAVNEKLFF.